These 22 T cell receptor beta chains share one sample of origin, sequenced in a study of blood T cell repertoires in COVID-19. Using immunoSEQ multiplex PCR, the repertoire was profiled, and TCRdb retains in-frame clones only, with some absent. The sample yields about 32,000 clones, around 91% seen once. The sample taken for sequencing was peripheral blood. These receptors were obtained from a man in his 70s with active or convalescent COVID-19.

This clone was seen once. The chain combines TRBV19 with TRBJ1-2; D uncertain. Germline V gives CDR1 LNHDA, CDR2 SQIVND (reference sequence). This CDR3 spans 15 amino acids. V gave up 7 bases and J gave up 5 bases, with 20 bases separating them. The CDR3 sequence is CASNGYPLDYYGYTF. The CDR3 nucleotides read TGTGCCAGTAACGGATACCCTTTAGACTATTATGGCTACACCTTC.

This rearrangement joins TRBV2 to TRBJ1-6, with TRBD1 as a possible D gene (5 bases). The V and J ends lost 1 base and 9 bases respectively, with 16 bases between them. Germline-derived CDR1 and CDR2 are SNHLY and FYNNEI. This CDR3 contains 16 residues. CDR3 in DNA: TGTGCCAGCAGTGAAGAATCGACAGTGGGGGGTTCACCCCTCCACTTT. It encodes CASSEESTVGGSPLHF. Variable domain in full (rest from reference TRBV2 and TRBJ1-6): EPEVTQTPSHQVTQMGQEVILRCVPISNHLYFYWYRQILGQKVEFLVSFYNNEISEKSEIFDDQFSVERPDGSNFTLKIRSTKLEDSAMYFCASSEESTVGGSPLHFGNGTRLTVT.

V gene TRBV7-9 combines with J gene TRBJ1-1; D is uncertain. CDR3 length: 13 residues. CDR1 and CDR2 (germline): SEHNR, FQNEAQ (reference sequence). Trimming removed 4 bases at V and 2 bases at J, with 8 bases between. The DNA of the CDR3 is TGTGCCAGCAGCTATAGAAGAAACACTGAAGCTTTCTTT. This translates into CASSYRRNTEAFF.

The genes are TRBV28 and TRBJ2-1, with a weak D call TRBD1 (5 bases). This CDR3 comprises 14 residues. Trimming pared 9 bases from V and 8 bases from J, leaving 20 bases between. Germline values: CDR1 MDHEN, CDR2 SYDVKM. CDR3 residues: CASGALPLVYEQFF. CDR3 bases: TGTGCCAGTGGGGCCCTCCCGCTAGTCTATGAGCAGTTCTTC.

This chain links TRBV5-1 with TRBJ2-5, with D possibly TRBD1 on 5 matching bases. Trimming took 2 bases from V and 1 from J, leaving 9 bases between them. The germline gives CDR1 SGHRS, CDR2 YFSETQ. This CDR3 contains 14 residues. CDR3 amino acids: CASSFAGIQETQYF. For the CDR3, the DNA is TGCGCCAGCAGCTTTGCAGGGATCCAAGAGACCCAGTACTTC.

J is TRBJ1-2 and V is TRBV5-4; D call uncertain. The CDR3 runs 14 residues. Germline loops: CDR1 SGHNT, CDR2 YYREEE (reference sequence). V was clipped by 0 bases and J by 1 base, with 7 bases between them. The CDR3 protein is CASSLAGLNYGYTF. The CDR3 nucleotides are TGTGCCAGCAGCTTGGCGGGTCTTAACTATGGCTACACCTTC.

V is TRBV19 and J is TRBJ2-3; unclear D gene. The CDR3 totals 13 residues. Germline V CDR1 and CDR2: LNHDA, SQIVND (reference sequence). V dropped 4 bases and J dropped 4 bases, with 9 bases sitting between them. CDR3 bases: TGTGCCAGTAGTAGGGCGAATCCAGATACGCAGTATTTT. Its protein is CASSRANPDTQYF.

This rearrangement joins TRBV30 to TRBJ2-7; D is undetermined. The V end was cut by 2 bases, the J end by 5 bases, with 7 bases between. The CDR3 length is 11 residues. The germline V gene encodes CDR1 GTSNPN and CDR2 SVGIG (reference sequence). The CDR3 DNA follows: TGTGCCTGGAGTTTCTTTCACGAGCAGTACTTC. Its translation: CAWSFFHEQYF.

The J gene is TRBJ2-1, the V gene TRBV30, with TRBD2 matching over 9 bases. The CDR3 is 14 amino acids. Losses at the gene ends were 0 bases for V and 8 bases for J; bases not matched to a gene: 5. CDR1 GTSNPN and CDR2 SVGIG come from the germline V gene (reference sequence). The DNA of the CDR3 is TGTGCCTGGAGTGTACGCGGGGGGGCAGATGAGCAGTTCTTC. Translated, it gives CAWSVRGGADEQFF.

CDR3: CAIRGDREKNIQYF. The CDR3 coding sequence is TGTGCCATCAGGGGGGACAGGGAAAAAAACATTCAGTACTTC. This chain uses TRBV10-3 with TRBJ2-4; 9 bases agree with TRBD1. The V gene's germline CDR1 is ENHRY and CDR2 SYGVKD. The V segment lost 6 bases and the J segment 4 bases; nucleotides outside the gene matches: 4. This CDR3 contains 14 residues.

The sample holds one count of this clone. The rearrangement uses TRBV7-6 and TRBJ1-1, with TRBD1 matching 10 bases. The CDR3 totals 16 residues. Germline V gives CDR1 SGHVS, CDR2 FNYEAQ. The junction had 11 bases not matched to a gene; V was cut back by 5 bases and J by 5 bases. In DNA, the CDR3 is TGTGCCAGCAGCGTCATGACAGGGGGCGTTGGAACTGAAGCTTTCTTT. It encodes CASSVMTGGVGTEAFF.

The chain combines TRBV19 with TRBJ1-1, with D possibly matching TRBD1 (6 bases). Trimming pared 11 bases from V and 1 base from J, leaving 14 bases between. Germline assignment: CDR1 LNHDA and CDR2 SQIVND (reference sequence). CDR3 length equals 13 residues. CDR3 nucleotide sequence: TGTGCCTCTGTGGGACACCCGAACACTGAAGCTTTCTTT. Residues: CASVGHPNTEAFF.

The chain uses TRBV5-4 and TRBJ2-1; TRBD2 is a possible D gene (6 bases). The CDR3 has 15 residues. V was clipped by 7 bases and J by 9 bases, with 23 bases between them. The germline CDR1 and CDR2 sequences are SGHNT and YYREEE (reference sequence). In DNA, the CDR3 is TGTGCCAGCTCGACTAGGAGGTCCCCCGGTGTTGAGCAGTTCTTC. Protein sequence: CASSTRRSPGVEQFF. Complete variable domain (other parts from reference TRBV5-4 and TRBJ2-1): ETGVTQSPTHLIKTRGQQVTLRCSSQSGHNTVSWYQQALGQGPQFIFQYYREEENGRGNFPPRFSGLQFPNYSSELNVNALELDDSALYLCASSTRRSPGVEQFFGPGTRLTVL.

J is TRBJ1-1 and V is TRBV5-4; the D gene is possibly TRBD1 (6 bases). From germline, CDR1 is SGHNT and CDR2 YYREEE (reference sequence). Deletions cut 0 bases from V and 10 bases from J, with 10 bases between. This CDR3 has 12 residues. CDR3 in amino acids: CASSLAQGIAFF. In nucleotides, the CDR3 is TGTGCCAGCAGCTTGGCTCAGGGGATAGCTTTCTTT.

A few counts support this clone. The chain recombines TRBV18 with TRBJ1-4; 11 bases align to TRBD1. Trimming took 6 bases from V and 6 from J; bases not matched to a gene: 6. Germline CDR1 reads KGHSH; CDR2 reads LQKENI. The CDR3 has 15 residues. The CDR3 protein is CASSGGQGAYEKLFF. In DNA form, the CDR3 reads TGTGCCAGCTCCGGTGGACAGGGGGCATATGAAAAACTGTTTTTT.

V is TRBV10-3 and J is TRBJ1-1; 8 nucleotides line up with TRBD1. V lost 4 bases to trimming and J lost 2 bases; unmatched junction nucleotides: 12. Germline CDR1 ENHRY, CDR2 SYGVKD. This CDR3 is built from 17 residues. CDR3 coding DNA: TGTGCCATCAGTGGCCAGGGGGCATCTGGCCTTAACACTGAAGCTTTCTTT. Its translation: CAISGQGASGLNTEAFF.

V gene TRBV9 combines with J gene TRBJ2-2; weak D call: TRBD1 (6 bases). V shed 3 bases and J shed 7 bases, with 22 bases lying between them. CDR1 is SGDLS and CDR2 is YYNGEE in the germline V gene. This CDR3 is built from 17 residues. The chain's CDR3 is CASSGIGLTGYSGELFF. The CDR3 DNA follows: TGTGCCAGCAGCGGGATAGGTCTCACAGGGTACAGCGGGGAGCTGTTTTTT.

This chain joins TRBV11-3 and TRBJ2-1, with 9 nucleotides matching TRBD2. Germline CDR1 is SGHNT and CDR2 is YENEEA. V shed 2 bases, J shed 7 bases, and the junction held 9 bases outside the gene matches. The CDR3 contains 16 residues. This CDR3 is CASSLLAGTPSNEQFF. The CDR3 nucleotides are TGTGCCAGCAGCTTACTAGCGGGGACCCCCAGTAATGAGCAGTTCTTC.

This clone came up once. J is TRBJ2-2 and V is TRBV18, with D possibly matching TRBD1 (6 bases). The V gene's germline CDR1 is KGHSH and CDR2 LQKENI. Trimming stripped 6 bases from V and 3 bases from J, with 11 bases between. CDR3 length: 14 residues. The CDR3 sequence: CASSPRTDTGELFF. As DNA, the CDR3 is TGTGCCAGCTCGCCAAGGACAGACACCGGGGAGCTGTTTTTT.

The rearrangement links TRBV19 to TRBJ2-3; 8 bases align to TRBD1. Trimming took 3 bases from V and 4 from J; bases not matched to a gene: 9. The length of the CDR3 is 16 residues. CDR1 is LNHDA and CDR2 is SQIVND in the germline V gene (reference sequence). CDR3 sequence: CASSIGAGGAADTQYF. CDR3 sequence (DNA): TGTGCCAGTAGTATTGGGGCAGGGGGCGCGGCAGATACGCAGTATTTT.

The genes are TRBV27 and TRBJ1-3; the D is unclear. Trimming shortened V by 3 bases and J by 2 bases, and 11 bases separated the two germline ends. This CDR3 region has 15 residues. Looked up from germline, CDR1 is MNHEY and CDR2 is SMNVEV (reference sequence). The CDR3 DNA reads as TGTGCCAGCAGTTTGAAGGGAGGTCCTGGAAACACCATATATTTT. Its protein is CASSLKGGPGNTIYF.

V and J are TRBV18 and TRBJ1-4; TRBD1 matches at 8 bases. Germline-derived CDR1 and CDR2 are KGHSH and LQKENI. With 3 bases clipped from V and 3 bases from J, the junction kept 3 bases outside the gene matches. This CDR3 contains 15 residues. CDR3 DNA sequence: TGTGCCAGCTCACCTCAGACAGGGGCTAATGAAAAACTGTTTTTT. This encodes CASSPQTGANEKLFF.